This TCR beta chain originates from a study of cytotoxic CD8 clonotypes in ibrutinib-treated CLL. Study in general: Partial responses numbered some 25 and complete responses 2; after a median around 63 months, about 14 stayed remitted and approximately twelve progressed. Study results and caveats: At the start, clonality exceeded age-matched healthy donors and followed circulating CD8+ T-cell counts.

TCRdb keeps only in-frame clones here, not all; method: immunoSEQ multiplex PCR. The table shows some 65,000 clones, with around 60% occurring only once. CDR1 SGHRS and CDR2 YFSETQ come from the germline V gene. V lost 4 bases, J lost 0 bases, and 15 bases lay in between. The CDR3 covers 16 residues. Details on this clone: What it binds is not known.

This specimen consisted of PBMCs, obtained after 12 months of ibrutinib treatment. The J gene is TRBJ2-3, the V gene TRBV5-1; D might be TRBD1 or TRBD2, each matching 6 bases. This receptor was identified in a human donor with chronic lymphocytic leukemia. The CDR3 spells CASSVLTGRSTDTQYF. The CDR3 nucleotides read TGCGCCAGCAGCGTCCTAACAGGGAGGAGCACAGATACGCAGTATTTT.